The rows below give T cell receptor beta chains drawn from one sample of a study of blood T cell repertoires in COVID-19. Data came from immunoSEQ multiplex PCR; TCRdb stores just in-frame clones and leaves some out. The repertoire consists of around 100,000 clones, with over 70% occurring once and the leading ten covering roughly 1.4%. The sample comprised peripheral blood. Receptor source: a man over 45 with acute or convalescent COVID-19. The CDR3 runs from the conserved cysteine through the conserved F or W. The D gene is left open where the match is weak. Size is stated for part of the rows, as once, few or many counts, or as a class when the clone is expanded.

j_call	d_call	clone_size	v_call	cdr3_nt	cdr3_aa
TRBJ2-3	TRBD2	NA	TRBV4-2	TGTGCCAGCAGCCAAGGGTTAGGACTAGCGGGGGGAGATACGCAGTATTTT	CASSQGLGLAGGDTQYF
TRBJ1-4	NA	once	TRBV3-1/TRBV3-2	TGTGCCAGCAGCGCCATTGGATCCCGCGGGGGCGCGCCGGACAATGAAAAACTGTTTTTT	CASSAIGSRGGAPDNEKLFF
TRBJ1-2	NA	few	TRBV6-2/TRBV6-3	TGTGCCAGCAGTTCCAAACCGACAGAGGCATACACCTTC	CASSSKPTEAYTF
TRBJ1-4	NA	NA	TRBV19	TGTGCCAGTAGACGACGGGGGGAGACTAATGAAAAACTGTTTTTT	CASRRRGETNEKLFF
TRBJ2-2	NA	NA	TRBV7-3	TGTGCCAGCACCAATTCCGGGGGTCCCGGGGAGCTGTTTTTT	CASTNSGGPGELFF
TRBJ1-2	NA	NA	TRBV5-1	TGCGCCAGCAGCTTGGAGACAGCCTATGGCTACACCTTC	CASSLETAYGYTF
TRBJ2-5	NA	NA	TRBV12-3/TRBV12-4	TGTGCCAGCAGCCGGGGACAAGAGACCCAGTACTTC	CASSRGQETQYF
TRBJ1-2	NA	NA	TRBV5-4	TGTGCCAGCAGCTTGGAAACCCGAGCTAACTATGGCTACACCTTC	CASSLETRANYGYTF
TRBJ1-1	NA	NA	TRBV12-3/TRBV12-4	TGTGCCAGCAGCCGTACGGGGGGCACTGAAGCTTTCTTT	CASSRTGGTEAFF
TRBJ1-4	TRBD1	NA	TRBV4-1	TGCGCCAGCAAGGACAGGGGGGAGGATGAAAAACTGTTTTTT	CASKDRGEDEKLFF
TRBJ2-7	TRBD1	NA	TRBV7-9	TGTGCCAGCAGCCCACTTCCAGGGACAGACTCCTACGAGCAGTACTTC	CASSPLPGTDSYEQYF
TRBJ1-3	NA	NA	TRBV9	TGTGCCAGCAGCGTACAGTCCTCTGGAAACACCATATATTTT	CASSVQSSGNTIYF
TRBJ1-2	NA	NA	TRBV2	TGTGCCAGCAGTGATAGCTGGTATGGCTACACCTTC	CASSDSWYGYTF
TRBJ2-3	TRBD2	once	TRBV19	TGTGCCAGTAGCGGACTAGCGTATGGCACAGATACGCAGTATTTT	CASSGLAYGTDTQYF
TRBJ2-2	TRBD2	NA	TRBV24-1	TGTGCCACCAGTGCTAGCGGGGAACTCAACGGGGAGCTGTTTTTT	CATSASGELNGELFF
TRBJ1-1	TRBD1	NA	TRBV10-3	TGTGCCATCATGGCAGGGGGCACTGAAGCTTTCTTT	CAIMAGGTEAFF
TRBJ1-6	NA	NA	TRBV9	TGTGCCAGCAGCGCCCGGGACAAGAATTCACCCCTCCACTTT	CASSARDKNSPLHF
TRBJ1-2	NA	NA	TRBV3-1/TRBV3-2	TGTGCCAGCAGCCAAGGCGGGGGAAACTATGGCTACACCTTC	CASSQGGGNYGYTF
TRBJ1-1	NA	NA	TRBV19	TGTGCCAGTAGTATGACCCGGGAAATGGCCGCTGAAGCTTTCTTT	CASSMTREMAAEAFF
TRBJ1-2	NA	NA	TRBV3-1/TRBV3-2	TGTGCCAGCAGCCAAGATTCGCGGCAGGGGATCGGTGGCTACACCTTC	CASSQDSRQGIGGYTF
TRBJ1-2	NA	NA	TRBV5-1	TGCGCCAGCAGCTTCCGGGTTAACTATGGCTACACCTTC	CASSFRVNYGYTF
TRBJ1-3	TRBD1	NA	TRBV28	TGTGCCTGTTTATTCAGGGGGACCATATATTTT	CACLFRGTIYF
TRBJ1-6	NA	NA	TRBV9	TGTGCCAGCAGCGCGGGACTGAGGGATTCACCCCTCCACTTT	CASSAGLRDSPLHF
TRBJ1-1	NA	once	TRBV5-1	TGCGCCAGCAGCTCTATACAGGGGAACACTGAAGCTTTCTTT	CASSSIQGNTEAFF
TRBJ1-1	NA	NA	TRBV28	TGTGCCAGCAGTATGGTCACTCCGGGACAATTTGGGGACACTGAAGCTTTCTTT	CASSMVTPGQFGDTEAFF
TRBJ1-4	NA	NA	TRBV5-1	TGCGCCAGCTCCGAGGAAGCAACTAATGAAAAACTGTTTTTT	CASSEEATNEKLFF
TRBJ1-3	TRBD1	NA	TRBV9	TGTGCCAGCAGCGGGGGGACAGGGGCAGAGTCTGGAAACACCATATATTTT	CASSGGTGAESGNTIYF
TRBJ1-2	NA	few	TRBV5-1	TGCGCCAGCAGCTTGGCCTCAGGGATAAGTCCCTATGGCTACACCTTC	CASSLASGISPYGYTF
TRBJ1-3	NA	few	TRBV10-3	TGTGCCATCAGTGCTATACAGGACGCACCAAACACCATATATTTT	CAISAIQDAPNTIYF
TRBJ2-2	NA	once	TRBV30	TGTGCCTGTCGACAGGTATCAAACACCGGGGAGCTGTTTTTT	CACRQVSNTGELFF
TRBJ1-5	TRBD1	NA	TRBV5-4	TGTGCCAGCAGCCATGGGACAGGGCCAAATCAGCCCCAGCATTTT	CASSHGTGPNQPQHF
TRBJ2-3	NA	NA	TRBV12-3/TRBV12-4	TGTGCCAGCAACCAGGGTAGCACAGATACGCAGTATTTT	CASNQGSTDTQYF
TRBJ2-6	NA	few	TRBV30	TGTGCCCGTACAGGGTCTGGGGCCAACGTCCTGACTTTC	CARTGSGANVLTF
TRBJ1-2	NA	NA	TRBV7-8	TGTGCCAGCAGCCCCAACTCTGACATCACCTATGGCTACACCTTC	CASSPNSDITYGYTF
TRBJ2-1	TRBD2	NA	TRBV7-8	TGTGCCAGCAGCCGACTAGCGGGGGAGAATGAGCAGTTCTTC	CASSRLAGENEQFF
TRBJ1-2	TRBD1	NA	TRBV10-3	TGTGCCATCAGCCACGACAGGGCCAACTATGGCTACACCTTC	CAISHDRANYGYTF
TRBJ1-2	NA	NA	TRBV19	TGTGCCAGTGTGAGCATGTACGGCTACACCTTC	CASVSMYGYTF